This T cell receptor beta chain was recovered during a study of cytomegalovirus exposure and HLA in healthy donors. At the level of the study: A subsequent analysis reported that the roughly 130 validation repertoires were produced on the same platform that had also been used for the 500 to 700 first-cohort repertoires.

Assay used: immunoSEQ multiplex PCR; TCRdb lists only in-frame clones, some missing. The sample carries over 200,000 clones, 88% recorded once. This CDR3 comprises 16 residues. Trimming cost V 4 bases and J 1 base; bases outside gene matches: 7. Germline assignment: CDR1 LNHDA and CDR2 SQIVND (reference sequence). Source material: PBMCs. This clonotype was sampled from a woman younger than 35 in good health and CMV-seronegative. The chain joins TRBV19 to TRBJ2-5; TRBD1 aligns across 9 bases. CDR3: CASSTSPGQGQETQYF. DNA for the CDR3: TGTGCCAGTAGTACAAGTCCGGGACAGGGCCAAGAGACCCAGTACTTC.